A single sample gave rise to the 27 T cell receptor beta chains below, sequenced in a study of radiotherapy plus CTLA-4 blockade in lung cancer. The method was immunoSEQ multiplex PCR; TCRdb's version includes in-frame clones alone and lacks a portion of them. Of tens of thousands of clones listed, 70% to 75% are singletons. The sample here was peripheral blood, taken from a patient treated with radiotherapy plus ipilimumab. The receptors stem from a human donor with non-small cell lung cancer whose response to radiotherapy plus ipilimumab could not be evaluated.

This clone was seen a handful of times. This chain joins TRBV6-6 and TRBJ1-1, with 9 bases lining up with TRBD1. The CDR3 is made up of 14 amino acids. Per the germline V gene, CDR1 is MNHNY and CDR2 is SVGAGI (reference sequence). V shed 2 bases and J 4 bases; nucleotides not matched to a gene: 2. Here the CDR3 DNA reads TGTGCCAGCAGTTACGGGACAGGGCGCACTGAAGCTTTCTTT. It specifies CASSYGTGRTEAFF.

This chain links TRBV6-1 with TRBJ2-7; 10 positions agree with TRBD2. The CDR3 contains 14 residues. Germline CDR1 reads MNHNS; CDR2 reads SASEGT. The trim removed 5 bases at V and 5 bases at J, leaving 6 bases unmatched. The DNA of the CDR3 is TGTGCCAGCAGTTCTAGCGGGAGAACCAACGAGCAGTACTTC. Encoded protein: CASSSSGRTNEQYF.

This chain links TRBV6-6 with TRBJ2-1, with D possibly TRBD2 on 5 matching bases. This CDR3 region has 15 residues. Trimming cost V 5 bases and J 8 bases, with 19 bases left between them. Germline V gene sequence: CDR1 MNHNY, CDR2 SVGAGI (reference sequence). The CDR3 nucleotides are TGTGCCAGCAGTCTCAGCCGGGGAGCCAGCGATGAGCAGTTCTTC. Translation: CASSLSRGASDEQFF.

V is TRBV20-1 and J is TRBJ1-2; no reliable D call. V lost 5 bases and J 5 bases, leaving 9 bases between the germline ends. The CDR3 length is 11 residues. Germline CDR1 reads DFQATT; CDR2 reads SNEGSKA (reference sequence). Here the CDR3 reads CSAAHSYGYTF. CDR3 coding DNA: TGCAGTGCTGCCCACAGTTATGGCTACACCTTC.

This chain connects TRBV5-1 to TRBJ2-5, with a tentative D call TRBD1 (6 bases). V lost 5 bases, J lost 1 base, and 12 bases lay in between. Per the germline V gene, CDR1 is SGHRS and CDR2 is YFSETQ. The CDR3 runs to 14 residues. The CDR3 sequence is CASRLQGAQETQYF. CDR3 bases: TGCGCCAGCAGATTACAGGGAGCCCAAGAGACCCAGTACTTC. Full variable domain (missing parts from reference TRBV5-1 and TRBJ2-5): KAGVTQTPRYLIKTRGQQVTLSCSPISGHRSVSWYQQTPGQGLQFLFEYFSETQRNKGNFPGRFSGRQFSNSRSEMNVSTLELGDSALYLCASRLQGAQETQYFGPGTRLLVL.

In the case of this clone: No DNA is shown, since the ends of the CDR3 on it are uncertain; the CDR3 is the one TCRdb lists. The V and J genes are TRBV5-5 and TRBJ1-6; no DNA check was done on the table's D call, TRBD1. The CDR3 is 13 residues long, counting both termini. Germline V lookup: CDR1 SGHKS, CDR2 YYEKEE (reference sequence). CDR3: CASSLVAMGTASF.

This clone was found once. The V gene is TRBV6-5, the J gene TRBJ2-7; D is unresolved. Germline V lookup: CDR1 MNHEY, CDR2 SVGAGI. V shed 5 bases and J shed 3 bases, with 14 bases lying between them. The CDR3 covers 14 residues. The CDR3 sequence is CASSNRYGNYEQYF. The CDR3, as DNA: TGTGCCAGCAGTAACCGATACGGTAACTACGAGCAGTACTTC.

CDR3 nucleotides: TGTGCCAGCAGTTTTACAGGGCTGAACTATGGCTACACCTTC. Its translation is CASSFTGLNYGYTF. The rearrangement links TRBV6-1 to TRBJ1-2; perhaps TRBD1 as D (6 bases). The V and J ends lost 5 bases and 2 bases respectively, with 12 bases between them. Germline values: CDR1 MNHNS, CDR2 SASEGT. The CDR3 covers 14 residues.

J is TRBJ1-2 and V is TRBV18; D remains unclear. From germline, CDR1 is KGHSH and CDR2 LQKENI. This CDR3 has 15 residues. V was trimmed by 4 bases and J by 2 bases, leaving 14 bases between them. The DNA for the CDR3 is TGTGCCAGCTCACGACTATCTGACGTCAACTATGGCTACACCTTC. Translation: CASSRLSDVNYGYTF.

The V gene is TRBV10-2, the J gene TRBJ2-3, with D unresolved. CDR1 is WSHSY and CDR2 is SAAADI in the germline V gene. Trimming pared 6 bases from V and 2 bases from J, leaving 18 bases between. This CDR3 region has 16 residues. CDR3 coding DNA: TGCGCCAGCAGGGAAAAGGTTAAGACACACACAGATACGCAGTATTTT. This translates into CASREKVKTHTDTQYF.

The rearrangement links TRBV6-5 to TRBJ1-2, with 9 bases lining up with TRBD1. The germline V gene encodes CDR1 MNHEY and CDR2 SVGAGI. The CDR3 extends over 15 amino acids. V dropped 0 bases and J dropped 4; count of bases not matched to a gene: 3. In nucleotides, the CDR3 is TGTGCCAGCAGTTACTCTACAGGGGGCCTCTATGGCTACACCTTC. Residues: CASSYSTGGLYGYTF.

The CDR3 DNA follows: TGCGCCAGCAGCCACGGTCTAGCGGACTACGAGCAGTACTTC. Amino acids: CASSHGLADYEQYF. This sequence joins TRBV4-3 and TRBJ2-7; TRBD2 matches 7 bases. J lost 3 bases, V lost 3 bases, and 5 bases had no gene match. The CDR3 has 14 amino acids. CDR1 and CDR2 (germline): LGHNA, YSLEER.

This clone was detected a few times. The chain couples TRBV7-2 to TRBJ1-2, with D tentatively TRBD1 (6 bases). V dropped 5 bases and J dropped 7 bases, with 17 bases sitting between them. The germline V gene has CDR1 SGHTA and CDR2 FQGNSA. This CDR3 region has 14 residues. CDR3 sequence reads: CASSPTGQLIGYTF. DNA for the CDR3: TGTGCCAGCAGCCCGACGGGACAACTTATTGGCTACACCTTC.

This rearrangement joins TRBV19 to TRBJ2-7; TRBD1 matches at 10 bases. Germline CDR1 and CDR2: LNHDA and SQIVND (reference sequence). With V trimmed by 6 bases and J by 2 bases, 13 bases remained unmatched. The CDR3 loop spans 17 amino acids. The CDR3: CASRPQGGQGFPYEQYF. The DNA for the CDR3 is TGTGCCAGTAGACCTCAGGGGGGACAGGGGTTCCCCTACGAGCAGTACTTC.

This clone was seen a handful of times. This sequence joins TRBV2 and TRBJ1-2; 7 bases match TRBD1. There are 15 residues in the CDR3. With 6 bases clipped from V and 3 bases from J, the junction kept 10 bases outside the gene matches. Germline values: CDR1 SNHLY, CDR2 FYNNEI. The CDR3 DNA sequence: TGTGCCAGCAGCCAGACAGGGATGAAAGACTATGGCTACACCTTC. Protein: CASSQTGMKDYGYTF.

The chain is built from TRBV7-2 and TRBJ1-6, with 7 positions matching TRBD1. This CDR3 comprises 15 residues. Germline V CDR1 and CDR2: SGHTA, FQGNSA. Losses at the gene ends were 6 bases for V and 6 bases for J; bases not matched to a gene: 8. The CDR3: CASSLRGQGNSPLHF. Here the CDR3 DNA reads TGTGCCAGCAGTCTTAGGGGGCAGGGTAATTCACCCCTCCACTTT.

CDR3 DNA sequence: TGTGCCAGCAGCCGGGGACTAGCGGGAGGGACCGGGGAGCTGTTTTTT. Translating gives CASSRGLAGGTGELFF. The rearrangement links TRBV7-3 to TRBJ2-2; 16 bases map to TRBD2. CDR3 length: 16 residues. Looked up from germline, CDR1 is SGHTA and CDR2 is FQGTGA. V lost 5 bases to trimming and J lost 5 bases; unmatched junction nucleotides: 2.

The rearrangement uses TRBV7-2 and TRBJ1-2; a weak D match, TRBD1 (5 bases). The CDR3 runs to 13 residues. Trimming left V 3 bases short and J 3 bases short, with 8 bases between. Germline values: CDR1 SGHTA, CDR2 FQGNSA. CDR3 DNA sequence: TGTGCCAGCAGCTTTACAGGCGACTATGGCTACACCTTC. Translation gives CASSFTGDYGYTF.

The V call is TRBV15, the J call TRBJ2-1; maybe TRBD1 (5 bases). The germline gives CDR1 LNHNV, CDR2 YYDKDF (reference sequence). The CDR3 is 12 amino acids. V was cut by 3 bases and J by 9 bases, with 9 bases left in between. The CDR3 DNA sequence: TGTGCCACCAGCAGTCAGGGTGCTGAGCAGTTCTTC. Its translation is CATSSQGAEQFF.

The rearrangement links TRBV7-6 to TRBJ2-1; D is ambiguous. The germline gives CDR1 SGHVS, CDR2 FNYEAQ. CDR3 length equals 15 residues. V was shortened by 1 base and J by 0 bases, with 7 bases between the two germline ends. The CDR3 nucleotides are TGTGCCAGCAGCTTAGACGCGAGCTCCTACAATGAGCAGTTCTTC. Translated: CASSLDASSYNEQFF.

The chain employs TRBV15 and TRBJ1-1; no firm D call. This CDR3 has 13 amino acids. V dropped 4 bases and J dropped 0 bases, with 6 bases sitting between them. The germline V gene encodes CDR1 LNHNV and CDR2 YYDKDF (reference sequence). The DNA for the CDR3 is TGTGCCACCAGCATAGCCATGAACACTGAAGCTTTCTTT. This gives the protein CATSIAMNTEAFF.

This clone was observed a handful of times. The chain carries TRBV7-9 and TRBJ1-1, with D uncertain. The CDR3 contains 13 residues. Germline CDR1 SEHNR, CDR2 FQNEAQ (reference sequence). V was shortened by 2 bases and J by 3 bases, with 7 bases between the two germline ends. CDR3 region: CASSLFEDTEAFF. The CDR3 DNA is TGTGCCAGCAGCTTATTCGAGGACACTGAAGCTTTCTTT.

The chain joins TRBV4-3 to TRBJ2-3; 7 bases match TRBD1. The V gene's germline CDR1 is LGHNA and CDR2 YSLEER. This CDR3 spans 17 amino acids. With V trimmed by 0 bases and J by 4 bases, 10 bases remained unmatched. This chain's CDR3 is CASSQDPTGQVADTQYF. CDR3 DNA: TGCGCCAGCAGCCAAGATCCCACCGGACAGGTGGCAGATACGCAGTATTTT.

The chain carries TRBV29-1 and TRBJ2-7, with 10 bases matching TRBD2. V trimming: 4 bases; J trimming: 6 bases; junction bases outside the gene matches: 12. The CDR3 loop spans 15 amino acids. Germline CDR1 and CDR2: SQVTM and ANQGSEA. The CDR3 bases are TGCAGCGTTGCCGCTAGCGGGAGATACGAAGGCGAGCAGTACTTC. It encodes CSVAASGRYEGEQYF.

This clone was found a few times. The chain uses TRBV6-5 and TRBJ2-1; D is possibly TRBD2 (5 bases). The CDR3 extends over 13 amino acids. The germline V gene has CDR1 MNHEY and CDR2 SVGAGI. The V end lost 6 bases, the J end lost 8 bases, and 14 bases lay between the germline ends. Here the CDR3 reads CASRVSSSDEQFF. In DNA form, the CDR3 reads TGTGCCAGCAGGGTCAGTAGTAGCGATGAGCAGTTCTTC.

A few counts support this clone. The chain recombines TRBV28 with TRBJ1-1; D perhaps matches TRBD1 (5 bases). Germline lookup yields CDR1 MDHEN and CDR2 SYDVKM. V lost 6 bases to trimming and J lost 6 bases, with 23 bases between them. The CDR3 is 16 amino acids. Here the CDR3 DNA reads TGTGCCAGCAGCCTGCCCCTACAGGCGGTAGGCCCTGAAGCTTTCTTT. It yields the protein CASSLPLQAVGPEAFF.

In nucleotides, the CDR3 is TGTGCCAGCAGTTCCGAGGGGGATGGCTACACCTTC. It yields the protein CASSSEGDGYTF. V gene TRBV6-6 combines with J gene TRBJ1-2; the D gene is possibly TRBD1 (6 bases). The length of the CDR3 is 12 residues. The V gene's germline CDR1 is MNHNY and CDR2 SVGAGI (reference sequence). Trimming left V 4 bases short and J 6 bases short, with 9 bases between.